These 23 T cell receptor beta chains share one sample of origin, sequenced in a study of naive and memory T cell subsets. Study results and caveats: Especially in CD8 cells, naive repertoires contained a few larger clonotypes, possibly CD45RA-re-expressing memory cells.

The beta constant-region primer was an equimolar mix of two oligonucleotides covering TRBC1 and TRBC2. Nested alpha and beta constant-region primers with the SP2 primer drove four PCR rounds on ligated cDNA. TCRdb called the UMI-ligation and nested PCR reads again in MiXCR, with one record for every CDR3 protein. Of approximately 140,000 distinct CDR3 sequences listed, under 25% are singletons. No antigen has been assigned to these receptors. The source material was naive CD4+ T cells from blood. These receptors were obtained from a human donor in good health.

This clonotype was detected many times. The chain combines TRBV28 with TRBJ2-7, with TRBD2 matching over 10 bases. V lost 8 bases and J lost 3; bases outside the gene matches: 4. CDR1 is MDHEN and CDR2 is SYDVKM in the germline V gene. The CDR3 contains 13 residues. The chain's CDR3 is CASQAGGDYEQYF. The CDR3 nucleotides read TGTGCCAGCCAAGCGGGAGGGGACTACGAGCAGTACTTC.

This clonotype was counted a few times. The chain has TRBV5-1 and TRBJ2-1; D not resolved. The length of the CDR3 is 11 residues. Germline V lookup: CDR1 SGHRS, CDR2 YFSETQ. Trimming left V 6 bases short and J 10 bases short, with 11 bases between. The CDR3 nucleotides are TGCGCCAGCATCAACGGCGGCGAGCAGTTCTTC. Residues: CASINGGEQFF.

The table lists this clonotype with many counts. The CDR3: CASSLGDTQYF. In DNA, the CDR3 is TGTGCCAGCTCCTTGGGAGATACGCAGTATTTT. This chain joins TRBV28 and TRBJ2-3; no definite D call. The germline V gene encodes CDR1 MDHEN and CDR2 SYDVKM. V dropped 8 bases and J dropped 5 bases, with 8 bases sitting between them. CDR3 length: 11 residues.

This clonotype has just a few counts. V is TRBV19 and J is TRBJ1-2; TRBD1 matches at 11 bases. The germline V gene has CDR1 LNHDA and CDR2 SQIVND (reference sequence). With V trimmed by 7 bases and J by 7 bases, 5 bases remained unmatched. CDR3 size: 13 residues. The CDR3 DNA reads TGTGCCAGTACTCCCGGGACAGGGGGTGGCTACACCTTC. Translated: CASTPGTGGGYTF.

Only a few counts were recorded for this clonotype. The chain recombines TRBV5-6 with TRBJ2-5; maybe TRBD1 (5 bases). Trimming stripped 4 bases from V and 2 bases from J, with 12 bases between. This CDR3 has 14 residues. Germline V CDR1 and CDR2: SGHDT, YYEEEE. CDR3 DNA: TGTGCCAGCAGCCCTCGACAGATACAAGAGACCCAGTACTTC. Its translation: CASSPRQIQETQYF. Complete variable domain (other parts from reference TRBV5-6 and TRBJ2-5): DAGVTQSPTHLIKTRGQQVTLRCSPKSGHDTVSWYQQALGQGPQFIFQYYEEEERQRGNFPDRFSGHQFPNYSSELNVNALLLGDSALYLCASSPRQIQETQYFGPGTRLLVL.

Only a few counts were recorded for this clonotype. The chain's CDR3 is CSASGGNQPQHF. DNA of the CDR3: TGCAGTGCTAGTGGCGGTAATCAGCCCCAGCATTTT. The J gene is TRBJ1-5, the V gene TRBV20-1, with D unclear. Trimming cost V 3 bases and J 4 bases, with 7 bases left between them. The CDR3 runs to 12 residues. The germline CDR1 and CDR2 sequences are DFQATT and SNEGSKA (reference sequence).

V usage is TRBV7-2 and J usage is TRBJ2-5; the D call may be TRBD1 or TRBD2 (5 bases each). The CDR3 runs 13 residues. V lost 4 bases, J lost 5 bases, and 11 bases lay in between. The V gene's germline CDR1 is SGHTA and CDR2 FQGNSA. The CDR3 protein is CASSSGPAETQYF. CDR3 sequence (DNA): TGTGCCAGCAGCTCGGGACCGGCGGAGACCCAGTACTTC.

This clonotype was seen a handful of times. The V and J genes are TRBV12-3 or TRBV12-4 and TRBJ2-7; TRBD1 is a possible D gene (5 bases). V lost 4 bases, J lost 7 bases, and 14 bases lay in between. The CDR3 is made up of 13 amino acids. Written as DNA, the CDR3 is TGTGCCAGCAGTTCAACCACGGACACAGAGCAGTACTTC. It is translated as CASSSTTDTEQYF.

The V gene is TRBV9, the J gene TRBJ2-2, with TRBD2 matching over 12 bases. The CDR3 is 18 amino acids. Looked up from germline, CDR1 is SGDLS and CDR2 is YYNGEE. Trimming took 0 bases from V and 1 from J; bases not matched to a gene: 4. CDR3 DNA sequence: TGTGCCAGCAGCGTAGGGCTAGCGGGAGGGCGGAACACCGGGGAGCTGTTTTTT. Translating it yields CASSVGLAGGRNTGELFF.

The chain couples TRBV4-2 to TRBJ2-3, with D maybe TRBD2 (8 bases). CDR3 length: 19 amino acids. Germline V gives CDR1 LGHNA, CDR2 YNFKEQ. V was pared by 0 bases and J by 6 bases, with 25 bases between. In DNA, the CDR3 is TGTGCCAGCAGCCAAGATCGGGAGGGGGCGTCCTATCACATCGATACGCAGTATTTT. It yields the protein CASSQDREGASYHIDTQYF.

The CDR3 sequence: CSVADGPIGGTQYF. In DNA form, the CDR3 reads TGCAGCGTTGCGGACGGACCCATCGGAGGGACCCAGTACTTC. The rearrangement links TRBV29-1 to TRBJ2-5, with D possibly matching TRBD2 (5 bases). From germline, CDR1 is SQVTM and CDR2 ANQGSEA. This CDR3 is 14 amino acids long. Trimming stripped 4 bases from V and 7 bases from J, with 19 bases between.

CDR3 sequence (DNA): TGTGCCAGCAGTTACACCTTACAGAACACCGGGGAGCTGTTTTTT. Its translation: CASSYTLQNTGELFF. The chain has TRBV6-6 and TRBJ2-2; D is undetermined. Germline CDR1 is MNHNY and CDR2 is SVGAGI (reference sequence). Deletions cut 2 bases from V and 1 base from J, with 8 bases between. The CDR3 has 15 residues.

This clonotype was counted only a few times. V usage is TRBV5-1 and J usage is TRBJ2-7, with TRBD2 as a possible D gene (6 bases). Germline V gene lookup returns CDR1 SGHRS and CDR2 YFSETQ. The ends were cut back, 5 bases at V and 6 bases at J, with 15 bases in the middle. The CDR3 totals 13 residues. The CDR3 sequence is CASRSRTGSEQYF. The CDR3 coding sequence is TGCGCCAGCAGATCTAGGACCGGGAGCGAGCAGTACTTC.

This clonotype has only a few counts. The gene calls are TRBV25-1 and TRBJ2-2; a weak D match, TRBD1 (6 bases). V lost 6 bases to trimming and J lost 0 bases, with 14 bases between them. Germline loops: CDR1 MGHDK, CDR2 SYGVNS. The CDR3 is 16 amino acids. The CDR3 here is CASSRTGITNTGELFF. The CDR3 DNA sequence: TGTGCCAGCAGCCGCACAGGGATCACGAACACCGGGGAGCTGTTTTTT.

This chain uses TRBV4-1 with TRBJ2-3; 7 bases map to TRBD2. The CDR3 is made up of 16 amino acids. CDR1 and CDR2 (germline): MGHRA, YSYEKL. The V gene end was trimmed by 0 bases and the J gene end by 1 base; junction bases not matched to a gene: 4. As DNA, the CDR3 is TGCGCCAGCAGCCAAGAAGGGCTAGCGGGCACAGATACGCAGTATTTT. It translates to CASSQEGLAGTDTQYF.

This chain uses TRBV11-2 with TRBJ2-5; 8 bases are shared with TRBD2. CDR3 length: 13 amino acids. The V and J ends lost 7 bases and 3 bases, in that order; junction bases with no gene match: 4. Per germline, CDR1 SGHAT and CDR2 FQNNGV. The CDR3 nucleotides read TGTGCCAGCAATAAGCGGGAGAAAGAGACCCAGTACTTC. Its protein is CASNKREKETQYF.

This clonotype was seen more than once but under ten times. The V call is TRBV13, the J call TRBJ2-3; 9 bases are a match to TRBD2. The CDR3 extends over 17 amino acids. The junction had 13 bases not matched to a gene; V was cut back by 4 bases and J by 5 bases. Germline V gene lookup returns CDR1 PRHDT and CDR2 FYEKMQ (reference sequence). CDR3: CASSSTILAGPIDTQYF. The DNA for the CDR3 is TGTGCCAGCAGCTCCACCATACTAGCGGGTCCGATAGATACGCAGTATTTT.

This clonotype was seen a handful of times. CDR3 sequence: CSARWPRDRGPETQYF. CDR3 bases: TGCAGTGCTAGATGGCCCCGGGACAGGGGGCCGGAGACCCAGTACTTC. The chain links TRBV20-1 to TRBJ2-5, with 12 bases aligning to TRBD1. With 2 bases clipped from V and 5 bases from J, the junction kept 9 bases outside the gene matches. Looked up from germline, CDR1 is DFQATT and CDR2 is SNEGSKA (reference sequence). CDR3 length equals 16 residues.

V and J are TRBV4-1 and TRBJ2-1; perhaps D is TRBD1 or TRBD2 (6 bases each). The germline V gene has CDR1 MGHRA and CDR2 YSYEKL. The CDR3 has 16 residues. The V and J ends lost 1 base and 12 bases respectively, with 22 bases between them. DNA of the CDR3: TGCGCCAGCAGCCAAGCTCCAGCCGGGGGCCCACTGGTGCAGTTCTTC. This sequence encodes CASSQAPAGGPLVQFF.

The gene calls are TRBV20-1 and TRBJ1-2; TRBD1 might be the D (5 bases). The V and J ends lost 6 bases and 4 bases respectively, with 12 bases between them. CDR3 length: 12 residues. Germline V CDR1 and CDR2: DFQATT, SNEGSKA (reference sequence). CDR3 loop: CSARAGTYGYTF. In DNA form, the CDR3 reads TGCAGTGCCAGGGCCGGGACCTATGGCTACACCTTC.

DNA for the CDR3: TGCAGCGGGACTACAGATACGCAGTATTTT. As protein: CSGTTDTQYF. The chain is built from TRBV29-1 and TRBJ2-3; a weak D match, TRBD2 (5 bases). V was cut by 7 bases and J by 3 bases, with 5 bases left in between. Germline V CDR1 and CDR2: SQVTM, ANQGSEA. The CDR3 extends over 10 amino acids.

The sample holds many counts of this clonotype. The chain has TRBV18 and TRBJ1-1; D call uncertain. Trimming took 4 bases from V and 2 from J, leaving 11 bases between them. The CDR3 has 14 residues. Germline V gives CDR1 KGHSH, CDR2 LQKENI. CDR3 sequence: CASSQKTGNTEAFF. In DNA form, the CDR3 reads TGTGCCAGCTCACAGAAGACCGGAAACACTGAAGCTTTCTTT. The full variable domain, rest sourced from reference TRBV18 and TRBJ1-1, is NAGVMQNPRHLVRRRGQEARLRCSPMKGHSHVYWYRQLPEEGLKFMVYLQKENIIDESGMPKERFSAEFPKEGPSILRIQQVVRGDSAAYFCASSQKTGNTEAFFGQGTRLTVV.

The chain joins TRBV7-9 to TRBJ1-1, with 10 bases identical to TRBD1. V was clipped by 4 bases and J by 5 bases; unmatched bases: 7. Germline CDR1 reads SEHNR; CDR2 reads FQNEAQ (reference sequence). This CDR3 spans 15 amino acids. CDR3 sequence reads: CASSSGQGENTEAFF. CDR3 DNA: TGTGCCAGCAGCTCCGGACAGGGGGAGAATACTGAAGCTTTCTTT.